Following are 27 T cell receptor beta chains from one sample sequenced in a study of beta chain features in type 1 diabetes (dated by TCRdb to 2016 to 2019). The library was prepared using the immunoSEQ multiplex PCR assay. The High Capacity cDNA Reverse Transcription Kit was used to reverse transcribe all of the isolated RNA, meaning that expressed TCRB transcripts were what got sequenced. Here the immuneACCESS table is served through TCRdb, limited to in-frame sequences with V and J called. Missing clones are a known gap in these copies; in checked studies unresolved V genes cover under half, and the rest lacks a known reason. The sample profile shows 130,000 to 150,000 clones; roughly 50% of them were found once. Of the sample, over 0.4% is held by the ten largest clones. The sample comprised Tregs from blood. Sample cell subset or site, as interpreted from the label and publication: regulatory CD4+ T cells. These receptors all come from a young man in good health.

V and J are TRBV28 and TRBJ2-3; D remains unclear. V gave up 8 bases and J gave up 1 base, with 16 bases separating them. The CDR3 loop spans 15 amino acids. CDR1 MDHEN and CDR2 SYDVKM come from the germline V gene. The CDR3 DNA is TGTGCCAGCGGGTCGGGTAGCTCTGGCACAGATACGCAGTATTTT. Amino acids: CASGSGSSGTDTQYF.

In the case of this clone: This CDR3 fails to terminate in the conserved phenylalanine or tryptophan, so it likely reflects a read error. The chain recombines TRBV19 with TRBJ1-2; D is possibly TRBD1 (5 bases). Germline V gene data show CDR1 as LNHDA and CDR2 as SQIVND (reference sequence). Trimming shortened V by 2 bases and J by 4 bases, and 11 bases separated the two germline ends. CDR3 size: 14 residues. The CDR3 DNA reads TGTGCCAGTAGTATAATCGGACAAGTCTATGGCTACACCCTC. Translating it yields CASSIIGQVYGYTL.

The genes are TRBV7-8 and TRBJ2-1; D is perhaps TRBD2 (6 bases). The V end was cut by 1 base, the J end by 7 bases, with 14 bases between. Germline loops: CDR1 SGHVS, CDR2 FQNEAQ. This CDR3 has 15 residues. In DNA form, the CDR3 reads TGTGCCAGCAGCTTAGTAGTACTAGCTGGGAATGAGCAGTTCTTC. Its translation is CASSLVVLAGNEQFF.

This clone was observed a single time. The V call is TRBV30, the J call TRBJ1-5, with unresolved D. V was pared by 0 bases and J by 7 bases, with 13 bases between. Germline V CDR1 and CDR2: GTSNPN, SVGIG (reference sequence). The CDR3 totals 14 residues. The CDR3: CAWSVPESGQPQHF. The CDR3, as DNA: TGTGCCTGGAGTGTACCGGAGTCGGGACAGCCCCAGCATTTT.

This chain uses TRBV18 with TRBJ2-5; TRBD1 aligns across 9 bases. The length of the CDR3 is 15 residues. Germline V gene sequence: CDR1 KGHSH, CDR2 LQKENI. V shed 2 bases and J 4 bases; nucleotides not matched to a gene: 5. The CDR3 DNA follows: TGTGCCAGCTCACCAGTGACAGGGGGAGGAGAGACCCAGTACTTC. Residues: CASSPVTGGGETQYF.

The chain links TRBV28 to TRBJ1-1, with 8 nucleotides matching TRBD1. The CDR3 covers 16 residues. CDR1 and CDR2 (germline): MDHEN, SYDVKM. The V and J ends lost 6 bases and 4 bases, in that order; junction bases with no gene match: 13. CDR3 in DNA: TGTGCCAGCAGGCGAGGTGGACAGGGCCGTGGCACTGAAGCTTTCTTT. It encodes CASRRGGQGRGTEAFF.

This clone was seen more than once but under ten times. The CDR3 region is CASSLQGPGTGELFF. The CDR3 DNA reads TGTGCCAGCAGCCTCCAGGGCCCCGGCACCGGGGAGCTGTTTTTT. V usage is TRBV5-4 and J usage is TRBJ2-2; a weak D match, TRBD1 (5 bases). V was shortened by 4 bases and J by 4 bases, with 14 bases between the two germline ends. Germline V gene lookup returns CDR1 SGHNT and CDR2 YYREEE (reference sequence). The CDR3 extends over 15 amino acids.

This clone showed up just a few times. The chain carries TRBV6-4 and TRBJ2-3; possible D gene TRBD2, 6 bases. The V gene lost 10 bases and the J gene lost 3 bases, with 14 bases spanning the gap. The CDR3 spans 13 residues. Germline V gene lookup returns CDR1 MRHNA and CDR2 SNTAGT. The CDR3 region is CATQPGGTDTQYF. The CDR3 coding sequence is TGTGCCACCCAGCCCGGAGGGACAGATACGCAGTATTTT.

The chain links TRBV29-1 to TRBJ1-1; unclear D gene. In germline, CDR1 is SQVTM, CDR2 ANQGSEA. The CDR3 is 12 amino acids. The V end was cut by 7 bases, the J end by 0 bases, with 9 bases between. CDR3 sequence: CSARRMNTEAFF. The CDR3 DNA follows: TGCAGCGCCAGAAGAATGAACACTGAAGCTTTCTTT.

The chain employs TRBV6-6 and TRBJ2-2; weak D call: TRBD1 (6 bases). From germline, CDR1 is MNHNY and CDR2 SVGAGI (reference sequence). The CDR3 extends over 16 amino acids. The germline V and J ends were trimmed by 6 bases and 7 bases, with 21 bases remaining between them. CDR3 coding DNA: TGTGCCAGCAGCGCCCGGGACACCTCCATCGGCGGGGAGCTGTTTTTT. This sequence encodes CASSARDTSIGGELFF.

This chain uses TRBV7-2 with TRBJ1-2; 7 nucleotides agree with TRBD1. The J segment lost 2 bases and the V segment lost 6 bases, leaving 3 bases of the junction unmatched. Germline CDR1 and CDR2: SGHTA and FQGNSA. The CDR3 has 13 residues. The CDR3: CASSWDRNYGYTF. CDR3 DNA sequence: TGTGCCAGCAGTTGGGACAGAAACTATGGCTACACCTTC.

The genes are TRBV5-6 and TRBJ1-5, with 9 bases lining up with TRBD1. The V gene's germline CDR1 is SGHDT and CDR2 YYEEEE. CDR3 size: 14 residues. Trimming at V came to 1 base and at J to 7 bases, leaving 3 bases not matched to a gene. CDR3 protein: CASSLTGGPQPQHF. The CDR3 DNA follows: TGTGCCAGCAGCTTGACAGGGGGCCCCCAGCCCCAGCATTTT.

A few counts support this clone. The chain joins TRBV7-2 to TRBJ2-6; possible D gene TRBD1, 6 bases. Germline V gene sequence: CDR1 SGHTA, CDR2 FQGNSA. V was trimmed by 5 bases and J by 0 bases, leaving 11 bases between them. The CDR3 is made up of 16 amino acids. The CDR3 sequence: CASSLTGSSGANVLTF. Written as DNA, the CDR3 is TGTGCCAGCAGCCTTACAGGGAGCTCTGGGGCCAACGTCCTGACTTTC.

This clone was picked up a small number of times. V is TRBV2 and J is TRBJ2-5, with 7 nucleotides matching TRBD1. The length of the CDR3 is 13 residues. Trimming removed 4 bases from V and 2 bases from J; junction bases left unmatched: 1. Germline CDR1 reads SNHLY; CDR2 reads FYNNEI. CDR3 nucleotide sequence: TGTGCCAGCAGTGGGGACAGTCAAGAGACCCAGTACTTC. It encodes CASSGDSQETQYF.

The chain links TRBV7-2 to TRBJ2-7; a possible D gene is TRBD1 (6 bases). The germline V gene has CDR1 SGHTA and CDR2 FQGNSA. This CDR3 comprises 13 residues. Trimming left V 6 bases short and J 4 bases short, with 13 bases between. CDR3 coding DNA: TGTGCCAGCAGACTAAGGGGGTCGTACGAGCAGTACTTC. Its protein product is CASRLRGSYEQYF.

This clone appeared a few times. The CDR3: CASSSQGDEQFF. As DNA, the CDR3 is TGTGCCAGCAGCTCACAGGGGGATGAGCAGTTCTTC. The V call is TRBV27, the J call TRBJ2-1; 8 nucleotides agree with TRBD1. The CDR3 runs 12 residues. The V gene end was trimmed by 6 bases and the J gene end by 8 bases; junction bases not matched to a gene: 3. Germline lookup yields CDR1 MNHEY and CDR2 SMNVEV (reference sequence).

The chain couples TRBV6-5 to TRBJ1-6; tentative D call: TRBD1 (5 bases). Trimming took off 2 bases at V and 8 bases at J, with 13 bases between the two ends. The length of the CDR3 is 15 residues. From germline, CDR1 is MNHEY and CDR2 SVGAGI. Here the CDR3 reads CASSYAGNQDSPLHF. Written as DNA, the CDR3 is TGTGCCAGCAGTTACGCAGGGAACCAAGATTCACCCCTCCACTTT.

The rearrangement uses TRBV7-9 and TRBJ2-2; 9 bases match TRBD1. J gave up 3 bases and V 5 bases, and 1 base lay outside the gene matches. This CDR3 has 14 amino acids. Germline CDR1 reads SEHNR; CDR2 reads FQNEAQ (reference sequence). CDR3 protein: CASSRQGDTGELFF. The CDR3 coding sequence is TGTGCCAGCAGCCGACAGGGGGACACCGGGGAGCTGTTTTTT.

V and J are TRBV4-2 and TRBJ2-7, with TRBD1 matching over 7 bases. The CDR3 spans 15 residues. The germline CDR1 and CDR2 sequences are LGHNA and YNFKEQ. Unmatched junction bases numbered 6, after V lost 2 bases and J lost 2 bases. CDR3 in DNA: TGTGCCAGCAGCCAACTTGGGACAGTCCCCTACGAGCAGTACTTC. Its protein is CASSQLGTVPYEQYF.

This clone has more than one count but fewer than ten. This chain links TRBV5-1 with TRBJ1-1; D gene unclear. V lost 3 bases and J 0 bases, leaving 6 bases between the germline ends. Germline CDR1 reads SGHRS; CDR2 reads YFSETQ. The CDR3 sequence is 13 residues long. CDR3 DNA: TGCGCCAGCAGCTGGAGCGTGAACACTGAAGCTTTCTTT. Translation: CASSWSVNTEAFF.

V and J are TRBV7-2 and TRBJ2-7, with D perhaps matching TRBD2 (6 bases). With 3 bases removed from V and 12 bases from J, the gap between germline ends came to 18 bases. The CDR3 has 13 amino acids. CDR1 is SGHTA, CDR2 FQGNSA, per germline. The CDR3 nucleotides are TGTGCCAGCAGCTTGGGGGACTTAATCGGGGCGTACTTC. Residues: CASSLGDLIGAYF.

The J gene is TRBJ1-1, the V gene TRBV20-1, with D uncertain. Germline-derived CDR1 and CDR2 are DFQATT and SNEGSKA (reference sequence). This CDR3 has 9 amino acids. Deletions cut 6 bases from V and 8 bases from J, with 7 bases between. This chain's CDR3 is CSADWEAFF. In DNA, the CDR3 is TGCAGTGCGGACTGGGAAGCTTTCTTT.

The gene calls are TRBV7-9 and TRBJ1-5; 12 nucleotides agree with TRBD1. V lost 5 bases to trimming and J lost 2 bases; unmatched junction nucleotides: 4. CDR3 length: 16 amino acids. The germline CDR1 and CDR2 sequences are SEHNR and FQNEAQ (reference sequence). The CDR3: CASSIGTGGRNQPQHF. For the CDR3, the DNA is TGTGCCAGCAGCATCGGGACAGGGGGCCGCAATCAGCCCCAGCATTTT.

This clone was seen once. This sequence joins TRBV7-8 and TRBJ2-1, with 7 bases matching TRBD2. V gave up 0 bases and J gave up 7 bases; unmatched junction bases: 6. This CDR3 has 15 residues. Germline V lookup: CDR1 SGHVS, CDR2 FQNEAQ. The CDR3 DNA sequence: TGTGCCAGCAGCTTAGCAGGACTGGGGGGGAATGAGCAGTTCTTC. Translated, it gives CASSLAGLGGNEQFF.

The table lists this clone with a few counts. The rearrangement uses TRBV7-2 and TRBJ1-2; 9 nucleotides match TRBD1. This CDR3 comprises 13 residues. Losses at the gene ends were 6 bases for V and 8 bases for J; bases not matched to a gene: 7. Per the germline V gene, CDR1 is SGHTA and CDR2 is FQGNSA. The CDR3 here is CASRPGQGGGYTF. The CDR3 DNA reads as TGTGCCAGCAGACCGGGACAGGGTGGGGGCTACACCTTC.

The chain uses TRBV9 and TRBJ1-1; no firm D call. This CDR3 comprises 13 residues. Per germline, CDR1 SGDLS and CDR2 YYNGEE. V lost 0 bases to trimming and J lost 4 bases, with 7 bases between them. The CDR3 DNA reads as TGTGCCAGCAGCGTAGGCCAGGTCACTGAAGCTTTCTTT. It yields the protein CASSVGQVTEAFF.

The table lists this clone with a few counts. The rearrangement joins TRBV7-2 to TRBJ2-5, with TRBD2 identical over 7 bases. The germline gives CDR1 SGHTA, CDR2 FQGNSA. The CDR3 runs to 15 residues. V shed 5 bases, J shed 2 bases, and the junction held 8 bases outside the gene matches. For the CDR3, the DNA is TGTGCCAGCAGCGACGGGGGGACCTCACAAGAGACCCAGTACTTC. It encodes CASSDGGTSQETQYF.